These T cell receptor beta chains were read from a single sample in a study of T cells after yellow fever vaccination. TCRdb redid the calling of the 5' RACE reads with MiXCR, one entry per CDR3 protein. The sample carries approximately 140,000 distinct CDR3 sequences, 7.7% recorded once. The source material was CD4+ T cells sorted from PBMCs, sampled 5 days after the yellow fever booster vaccination. These receptors were obtained from a man younger than 40 who received the YFV17D yellow fever vaccine. The CDR3 runs from the conserved cysteine through the conserved F or W. The order of the fields is CDR3 DNA, CDR3 protein, clone size, D gene, V gene, J gene. The D gene is left open where the match is weak. Expanded clones get a size class; other rows say once, few or many, or leave the size out.

DNA: TGTGCCAGCAGTTGGGGGGGGAAGACTGAAGCTTTCTTT; CDR3: CASSWGGKTEAFF; size: NA; D: NA; V: TRBV6-5; J: TRBJ1-1
DNA: TGCAGCGTTGACCCCGGGACAGCCTACGAGCAGTACTTC; CDR3: CSVDPGTAYEQYF; size: many; D: TRBD1; V: TRBV29-1; J: TRBJ2-7
DNA: TGCGCCAGCAGCCAAGACGGGCGGGGAGACGAGCAGTACTTC; CDR3: CASSQDGRGDEQYF; size: many; D: NA; V: TRBV4-3; J: TRBJ2-7
DNA: TGCAGTGCTAGAGTAGGGGCAGGGAACACTGAAGCTTTCTTT; CDR3: CSARVGAGNTEAFF; size: many; D: NA; V: TRBV20-1; J: TRBJ1-1
DNA: TGCAGCGTTATGAACACTGAAGCTTTCTTT; CDR3: CSVMNTEAFF; size: few; D: NA; V: TRBV29-1; J: TRBJ1-1
DNA: TGTGCCAGCAGGACGACTAGCGGGAGGTACGAGCAGTACTTC; CDR3: CASRTTSGRYEQYF; size: many; D: TRBD2; V: TRBV6-5; J: TRBJ2-7
DNA: TGTGCCAGTAGCCAAAACGTGGCAGATGAAGCTTTCTTT; CDR3: CASSQNVADEAFF; size: many; D: NA; V: TRBV19; J: TRBJ1-1
DNA: TGCAGCGTTGAAGATTGGGTATCTAAGACCCAGTACTTC; CDR3: CSVEDWVSKTQYF; size: many; D: NA; V: TRBV29-1; J: TRBJ2-5
DNA: TGCGCCAGCAGCCAAGAGACTCCAGGGGCCTACGAGCAGTACTTC; CDR3: CASSQETPGAYEQYF; size: many; D: NA; V: TRBV4-3; J: TRBJ2-7
DNA: TGTGCCAGCAGCCCAGACCTGACAGGTCTTCTTGGTGGTGGCTACACCTTC; CDR3: CASSPDLTGLLGGGYTF; size: NA; D: NA; V: TRBV11-2; J: TRBJ1-2
DNA: TGTGCCATCAGCCGGGAGGGGTACACAGATACGCAGTATTTT; CDR3: CAISREGYTDTQYF; size: many; D: TRBD2; V: TRBV10-3; J: TRBJ2-3
DNA: TGCAGTGCGACCCTCAGGGGCCATGGCTACACCTTC; CDR3: CSATLRGHGYTF; size: many; D: NA; V: TRBV20-1; J: TRBJ1-2
DNA: TGTGCCAGCAGCCGTTCCGCGACTAGCGGCGAGCAGTACTTC; CDR3: CASSRSATSGEQYF; size: few; D: TRBD2; V: TRBV7-2; J: TRBJ2-7
DNA: TGCGCCAGCAGCCCCCAGCCGGGAGACAATCAGCCCCAGCATTTT; CDR3: CASSPQPGDNQPQHF; size: many; D: NA; V: TRBV5-1; J: TRBJ1-5
DNA: TGCAGCGTTGGTACAGACGGCTACACCTTC; CDR3: CSVGTDGYTF; size: many; D: NA; V: TRBV29-1; J: TRBJ1-2
DNA: TGTGCCAGCTCACCAGGCCGCTCGGGGGGAGCCTACGAGCAGTACTTC; CDR3: CASSPGRSGGAYEQYF; size: few; D: TRBD2; V: TRBV18; J: TRBJ2-7
DNA: TGTGCCATCACGGCTAGTGGAGATACGCAGTATTTT; CDR3: CAITASGDTQYF; size: many; D: NA; V: TRBV10-3; J: TRBJ2-3
DNA: TGCAGTGCTAGAGATCGGGGAGGTCCCGGACGGGATACGCAGTATTTT; CDR3: CSARDRGGPGRDTQYF; size: NA; D: NA; V: TRBV20-1; J: TRBJ2-3
DNA: TGTGCCAGCAGTGAAACGGGCGGCCCCCGGGGATACACCTTC; CDR3: CASSETGGPRGYTF; size: many; D: NA; V: TRBV25-1; J: TRBJ1-2
DNA: TGTGCCAGCAGCTTGGACAGGCTTAATCAGCCCCAGCATTTT; CDR3: CASSLDRLNQPQHF; size: many; D: TRBD1; V: TRBV11-2; J: TRBJ1-5
DNA: TGTGCCTGGAGGACCGACAGGGGATTGTATTCACCCCTCCACTTT; CDR3: CAWRTDRGLYSPLHF; size: many; D: TRBD1; V: TRBV30; J: TRBJ1-6
DNA: TGCAGTGCTAGAGATCTTCGAACCCACGAGACCCAGTACTTC; CDR3: CSARDLRTHETQYF; size: NA; D: NA; V: TRBV20-1; J: TRBJ2-5
DNA: TGTGCCAGTAGAGGGCAGGGTACCTACGAGCAGTACTTC; CDR3: CASRGQGTYEQYF; size: few; D: NA; V: TRBV19; J: TRBJ2-7
DNA: TGTGCCATCAGTGATAGGACAAACTGGACCGGGGAGCTGTTTTTT; CDR3: CAISDRTNWTGELFF; size: many; D: NA; V: TRBV10-3; J: TRBJ2-2
DNA: TGTGCCAGCAGTAAGTGGGGGACCGATGAGCAGTTCTTC; CDR3: CASSKWGTDEQFF; size: few; D: NA; V: TRBV6-4; J: TRBJ2-1
DNA: TGCGCCAGTGGGAGGGCGGAAACCTACGAGCAGTACTTC; CDR3: CASGRAETYEQYF; size: many; D: TRBD2; V: TRBV5-1; J: TRBJ2-7
DNA: TGTGCCAGCAGACCTAGGGGGGGGACGAACCAAGAGACCCAGTACTTC; CDR3: CASRPRGGTNQETQYF; size: few; D: NA; V: TRBV7-8; J: TRBJ2-5
DNA: TGTGCCAGCAGCCAAAGATCAGGGAGCGAGACCCAGTACTTC; CDR3: CASSQRSGSETQYF; size: many; D: NA; V: TRBV21-1; J: TRBJ2-5
DNA: TGTGCCAGCTCACGTCGGGATGCCGCGGATGAGCAGTTCTTC; CDR3: CASSRRDAADEQFF; size: many; D: NA; V: TRBV18; J: TRBJ2-1